Below, 32 T cell receptor beta chains from the same sample are listed, as sequenced in a study of T-cell memory formation after mild COVID-19. TCRdb processed the 5' RACE reads anew with MiXCR; each CDR3 protein has one entry. This table has about 150,000 distinct CDR3 sequences, less than 20% appearing once. Specimen: PBMCs or a T cell subset sorted from them (not recorded which). These receptors came from an adult woman who had mild COVID-19 (a few samples of this study predate the infection). Cell type and time point are not known.

This clonotype showed up just a few times. The genes are TRBV12-3 or TRBV12-4 and TRBJ1-1; D ambiguous. V was cut by 3 bases and J by 6 bases, with 11 bases left in between. The CDR3 covers 13 residues. CDR3 DNA sequence: TGTGCCAGCAGTTTTACAACTGCCTCTGAAGCTTTCTTT. This gives the protein CASSFTTASEAFF.

J is TRBJ2-1 and V is TRBV7-6, with no clear D. The CDR3 has 14 residues. Trimming shortened V by 2 bases and J by 6 bases, and 11 bases separated the two germline ends. The germline V gene encodes CDR1 SGHVS and CDR2 FNYEAQ. Here the CDR3 reads CASSLRVASNEQFF. CDR3 DNA sequence: TGTGCCAGCAGCTTAAGGGTTGCCTCCAATGAGCAGTTCTTC.

Remarks on this clonotype: No DNA is shown, since the ends of the CDR3 on it are uncertain; the CDR3 is the one TCRdb lists. The CDR3 spells CASSSWGQGATGELFF. The J gene is TRBJ2-2, the V gene TRBV12-3 or TRBV12-4; TRBD1, the D gene given by the table, was not confirmed from the DNA. The CDR3 is 16 amino acids in total, end residues counted.

This clonotype was seen a few times. The chain is built from TRBV10-2 and TRBJ2-5; no firm D call. Trimming pared 3 bases from V and 13 bases from J, leaving 12 bases between. CDR3 length equals 11 residues. CDR1 is WSHSY and CDR2 is SAAADI in the germline V gene. This CDR3 is CASSDSRRSYF. In nucleotides, the CDR3 is TGCGCCAGCAGTGACTCTAGACGATCGTACTTC.

This clonotype came up many times. This rearrangement joins TRBV20-1 to TRBJ2-7, with D possibly called TRBD1 or TRBD2 (6 bases each). V was shortened by 1 base and J by 5 bases, with 18 bases between the two germline ends. This CDR3 region has 15 residues. Germline-derived CDR1 and CDR2 are DFQATT and SNEGSKA (reference sequence). CDR3 coding DNA: TGCAGTGCTAGAGGAGTCGGGGGCTTTAAGGACGAGCAGTACTTC. Its protein is CSARGVGGFKDEQYF.

This clonotype was observed a few times. This chain uses TRBV7-2 with TRBJ2-3; D not certain. CDR3 size: 14 residues. Germline loops: CDR1 SGHTA, CDR2 FQGNSA. The V end lost 6 bases, the J end lost 4 bases, and 14 bases lay between the germline ends. The DNA for the CDR3 is TGTGCCAGCAGGAACCAAAGGTCGTCAGATACGCAGTATTTT. Its translation is CASRNQRSSDTQYF.

The chain links TRBV6-2 or TRBV6-3 to TRBJ2-2, with TRBD2 identical over 10 bases. After removal of 6 bases from V and 4 bases from J, the junction contained 2 bases not matched to a gene. The germline V gene has CDR1 MNHEY and CDR2 SVGEGT. The CDR3 consists of 14 residues. CDR3 nucleotides: TGTGCCAGCAGAATAGCGGGAGGCACCGGGGAGCTGTTTTTT. This gives the protein CASRIAGGTGELFF.

The V call is TRBV2, the J call TRBJ1-3; D may be TRBD1 (5 bases). This CDR3 region has 14 residues. V gave up 7 bases and J gave up 3 bases, with 13 bases separating them. Germline values: CDR1 SNHLY, CDR2 FYNNEI. CDR3 in amino acids: CASTTGWSGNTIYF. The CDR3 bases are TGTGCCAGCACTACAGGATGGAGTGGAAACACCATATATTTT. Full variable domain (rest looked up from reference TRBV2 and TRBJ1-3): EPEVTQTPSHQVTQMGQEVILRCVPISNHLYFYWYRQILGQKVEFLVSFYNNEISEKSEIFDDQFSVERPDGSNFTLKIRSTKLEDSAMYFCASTTGWSGNTIYFGEGSWLTVV.

V and J are TRBV6-5 and TRBJ2-7; D remains ambiguous. Trimming took off 5 bases at V and 6 bases at J, with 8 bases between the two ends. There are 11 residues in the CDR3. Germline V gives CDR1 MNHEY, CDR2 SVGAGI. The CDR3 nucleotides are TGTGCCAGCAGTCAACTATCCGAGCAGTACTTC. Residues: CASSQLSEQYF.

This clonotype was observed a handful of times. V and J are TRBV2 and TRBJ1-1; 7 bases map to TRBD1. Trimming took 5 bases from V and 1 from J; bases not matched to a gene: 7. The CDR3 consists of 15 residues. Germline-derived CDR1 and CDR2 are SNHLY and FYNNEI. The CDR3 DNA reads TGTGCCAGCAGTCACCCCGGGACAGCGAACACTGAAGCTTTCTTT. This encodes CASSHPGTANTEAFF.

The chain recombines TRBV6-5 with TRBJ2-3; D is unresolved. This CDR3 spans 16 amino acids. V was trimmed by 1 base and J by 1 base, leaving 12 bases between them. Germline lookup yields CDR1 MNHEY and CDR2 SVGAGI. DNA for the CDR3: TGTGCCAGCAGTTACTTAGGGCAGAGTGGCACAGATACGCAGTATTTT. Encoded protein: CASSYLGQSGTDTQYF.

This clonotype was seen a few times. J is TRBJ2-1 and V is TRBV24-1; 12 bases map to TRBD2. V was pared by 4 bases and J by 1 base, with 1 base of the junction left unmatched. Germline lookup yields CDR1 KGHDR and CDR2 SFDVKD. This CDR3 has 16 residues. CDR3 region: CATSDLAGGSYNEQFF. CDR3 DNA: TGTGCCACCAGTGACCTAGCGGGAGGGTCCTACAATGAGCAGTTCTTC.

The rearrangement joins TRBV11-2 to TRBJ1-2; D is unresolved. The CDR3 has 15 amino acids. Germline V CDR1 and CDR2: SGHAT, FQNNGV. Trimming cost V 5 bases and J 7 bases, with 20 bases left between them. The CDR3 is CASSPHRQTPVGYTF. In DNA, the CDR3 is TGTGCCAGCAGCCCCCACCGGCAAACACCTGTTGGCTACACCTTC.

This clonotype was counted between two and nine times. The chain combines TRBV10-3 with TRBJ1-3; TRBD1 agrees at 9 bases. Germline CDR1 and CDR2: ENHRY and SYGVKD. The CDR3 is 16 residues long. V was clipped by 3 bases and J by 4 bases; unmatched bases: 7. CDR3 region: CAISEPGQGRGNTIYF. CDR3 DNA: TGTGCCATCAGTGAACCCGGACAGGGGAGAGGAAACACCATATATTTT.

This clonotype was observed a handful of times. One junction end disagrees with the germline gene, perhaps due to a read error. This chain links TRBV5-5 with TRBJ2-7, with 7 bases that match TRBD2. This CDR3 spans 12 amino acids. Germline assignment: CDR1 SGHKS and CDR2 YYEKEE (reference sequence). This CDR3 is CASNRAGLAGDF. As DNA, the CDR3 is TGTGCCAGCAACAGAGCAGGGCTCGCGGGGGACTTC.

The V gene is TRBV19, the J gene TRBJ1-6; no reliable D call. Trimming took off 7 bases at V and 3 bases at J, with 13 bases between the two ends. This CDR3 comprises 15 residues. Germline CDR1 LNHDA, CDR2 SQIVND (reference sequence). The CDR3 region is CASTAGSHYNSPLHF. The CDR3 coding sequence is TGTGCCAGTACGGCGGGGTCGCACTATAATTCACCCCTCCACTTT. The full variable domain, in which reference TRBV19 and TRBJ1-6 provide the parts outside the CDR3, is DGGITQSPKYLFRKEGQNVTLSCEQNLNHDAMYWYRQDPGQGLRLIYYSQIVNDFQKGDIAEGYSVSREKKESFPLTVTSAQKNPTAFYLCASTAGSHYNSPLHFGNGTRLTVT.

This clonotype has just a few counts. The chain has TRBV30 and TRBJ2-7; 11 positions agree with TRBD2. Germline assignment: CDR1 GTSNPN and CDR2 SVGIG (reference sequence). CDR3 length equals 15 residues. J lost 4 bases, V lost 0 bases, and 5 bases had no gene match. This chain's CDR3 is CAWSVTSGAPYEQYF. The CDR3 region has the DNA TGTGCCTGGAGTGTGACTAGCGGGGCTCCTTACGAGCAGTACTTC.

The genes are TRBV10-3 and TRBJ2-1; 7 positions agree with TRBD2. Germline CDR1 and CDR2: ENHRY and SYGVKD. The CDR3 totals 14 residues. V was pared by 11 bases and J by 5 bases, with 12 bases of the junction left unmatched. This CDR3 is CASRSGKVNNEQFF. The CDR3 nucleotides are TGTGCCTCCCGAAGCGGGAAGGTCAACAATGAGCAGTTCTTC.

This clonotype was picked up a small number of times. This sequence joins TRBV6-5 and TRBJ2-1; 14 positions match TRBD2. This CDR3 is built from 15 residues. Per germline, CDR1 MNHEY and CDR2 SVGAGI. Trimming took 4 bases from V and 9 from J; bases not matched to a gene: 5. The CDR3 is CASSSGTSGSGEQFF. CDR3 coding DNA: TGTGCCAGCAGTTCCGGGACTAGCGGGAGCGGTGAGCAGTTCTTC.

The chain combines TRBV20-1 with TRBJ1-5, with D uncertain. The germline V and J ends were trimmed by 3 bases and 1 base, with 13 bases remaining between them. In germline, CDR1 is DFQATT, CDR2 SNEGSKA (reference sequence). The CDR3 has 15 residues. Here the CDR3 reads CSASSAAISNQPQHF. CDR3 nucleotide sequence: TGCAGTGCTAGTTCTGCGGCTATCAGCAATCAGCCCCAGCATTTT.

The chain combines TRBV6-5 with TRBJ2-1, with a possible D match to TRBD2 (5 bases). The CDR3 has 14 amino acids. Germline values: CDR1 MNHEY, CDR2 SVGAGI. Trimming cost V 6 bases and J 7 bases, with 16 bases left between them. CDR3 nucleotide sequence: TGTGCCAGCAGAGGCAACGGGGTAGAGAATGAGCAGTTCTTC. Translated, it gives CASRGNGVENEQFF.

The chain combines TRBV6-4 with TRBJ2-7, with TRBD2 matching over 10 bases. CDR3 size: 15 residues. Germline CDR1 is MRHNA and CDR2 is SNTAGT. After removal of 4 bases from V and 3 bases from J, the junction contained 6 bases not matched to a gene. CDR3 region: CASSGTLAGVYEQYF. The CDR3 region has the DNA TGTGCCAGCAGTGGCACTCTAGCGGGGGTCTACGAGCAGTACTTC.

In this sample, this clonotype turned up a few times. The chain is built from TRBV5-1 and TRBJ2-7, with D hard to call. Deletions cut 0 bases from V and 2 bases from J, with 6 bases between. In germline, CDR1 is SGHRS, CDR2 YFSETQ. The CDR3 loop spans 13 amino acids. CDR3 sequence: CASSLVLAYEQYF. CDR3 DNA sequence: TGCGCCAGCAGCTTGGTTCTGGCCTACGAGCAGTACTTC. The variable domain in full, with the rest retrieved from reference TRBV5-1 and TRBJ2-7, is KAGVTQTPRYLIKTRGQQVTLSCSPISGHRSVSWYQQTPGQGLQFLFEYFSETQRNKGNFPGRFSGRQFSNSRSEMNVSTLELGDSALYLCASSLVLAYEQYFGPGTRLTVT.

A few counts support this clonotype. This chain joins TRBV7-3 and TRBJ2-3; 9 nucleotides line up with TRBD1. This CDR3 comprises 16 residues. V was clipped by 5 bases and J by 2 bases; unmatched bases: 8. The V gene's germline CDR1 is SGHTA and CDR2 FQGTGA. DNA for the CDR3: TGTGCCAGCAGCCAGGTGGGACAGGGAGACACAGATACGCAGTATTTT. Translating it yields CASSQVGQGDTDTQYF.

This sequence joins TRBV24-1 and TRBJ2-7; 8 nucleotides agree with TRBD1. With V trimmed by 3 bases and J by 2 bases, 5 bases remained unmatched. This CDR3 contains 15 residues. Looked up from germline, CDR1 is KGHDR and CDR2 is SFDVKD. The CDR3 is CATSDNRGSPYEQYF. The CDR3 bases are TGTGCCACCAGTGATAACAGGGGGAGTCCCTACGAGCAGTACTTC.

This clonotype was found a few times. The V call is TRBV12-3 or TRBV12-4, the J call TRBJ1-5, with D maybe TRBD1 (6 bases). This CDR3 spans 19 amino acids. Trimming stripped 4 bases from V and 4 bases from J, with 26 bases between. This chain's CDR3 is CASSSRLLGGPKKNQPQHF. DNA for the CDR3: TGTGCCAGCAGTTCCCGCCTACTGGGGGGGCCAAAAAAGAATCAGCCCCAGCATTTT.

The CDR3 DNA sequence: TGTGCCAGCAGGCCTTCTGGACAGACCAGCCCTGAAGCTTTCTTT. It is translated as CASRPSGQTSPEAFF. This chain joins TRBV12-3 or TRBV12-4 and TRBJ1-1, with a tentative D call TRBD1 (6 bases). The CDR3 spans 15 residues. Deletions cut 6 bases from V and 6 bases from J, with 20 bases between.

The chain uses TRBV5-1 and TRBJ2-5, with D possibly TRBD2 on 5 matching bases. Trimming cost V 4 bases and J 5 bases, with 18 bases left between them. The CDR3 spans 15 residues. Looked up from germline, CDR1 is SGHRS and CDR2 is YFSETQ. The CDR3 DNA sequence: TGCGCCAGCAGCACACAAACTAGGGTTCCGGAGACCCAGTACTTC. This sequence encodes CASSTQTRVPETQYF.

The V gene is TRBV5-1, the J gene TRBJ2-2; 7 bases fit TRBD1. With 0 bases clipped from V and 4 bases from J, the junction kept 3 bases outside the gene matches. CDR1 is SGHRS, CDR2 YFSETQ, per germline. CDR3 length: 15 residues. CDR3 loop: CASSLVQGSTGELFF. The CDR3 DNA is TGCGCCAGCAGCTTGGTACAGGGGTCCACCGGGGAGCTGTTTTTT.

Only a few counts were recorded for this clonotype. CDR3 sequence (DNA): TGCGCCAGCAGCCTGGAGACACCGAACACTGAAGCTTTCTTT. It yields the protein CASSLETPNTEAFF. The V gene is TRBV5-1, the J gene TRBJ1-1; no definite D call. The V and J ends lost 4 bases and 1 base respectively, with 11 bases between them. CDR1 and CDR2 (germline): SGHRS, YFSETQ. The CDR3 length is 14 residues.

The chain has TRBV2 and TRBJ1-2; maybe TRBD1 (5 bases). V was clipped by 3 bases and J by 4 bases, with 9 bases between them. The CDR3 loop spans 13 amino acids. Germline CDR1 is SNHLY and CDR2 is FYNNEI. This chain's CDR3 is CASSDQGGYGYTF. The DNA for the CDR3 is TGTGCCAGCAGTGACCAGGGAGGCTATGGCTACACCTTC.

The genes are TRBV12-3 or TRBV12-4 and TRBJ2-5; D perhaps matches TRBD1 (5 bases). V was pared by 7 bases and J by 1 base, with 10 bases between. The CDR3 loop spans 13 amino acids. The DNA for the CDR3 is TGTGCCAGCATGAGACAGACCCAAGAGACCCAGTACTTC. Protein: CASMRQTQETQYF.